This T cell receptor beta chain was identified in a study of blood T cell repertoires in COVID-19. Study as a whole: The United States, Italy and Spain were the sources of the acute and convalescent COVID-19 samples.

In this sample, this clone turned up once. Patients in Seattle were enrolled during active infection, then followed longitudinally. Germline-derived CDR1 and CDR2 are SGHNT and YYREEE (reference sequence). This CDR3 comprises 15 residues. The junction had 8 bases not matched to a gene; V was cut back by 4 bases and J by 3 bases. As originally analysed: Cell counts per sample came from amplifying reference gene primers. Assay: immunoSEQ multiplex PCR; the TCRdb copy retains only in-frame clones and omits some. The V and J calls and clone size were taken over from that table, and D and trimming were inferred from the DNA. The profile covers about 220,000 clones, with 82% appearing a single time and approximately 5.2% taken by the ten largest.

V is TRBV5-4 and J is TRBJ2-7; TRBD1 aligns across 9 bases. Material: peripheral blood. The source is a woman in her sixties or seventies with COVID-19, enrolled during active disease. Written as DNA, the CDR3 is TGTGCCAGCAGCATATTTGACAGGGGGGACTACGAGCAGTACTTC. It codes for CASSIFDRGDYEQYF.